The rows below give T cell receptor beta chains drawn from one sample of a study of T cells in Graves' hyperthyroidism and ophthalmopathy. TCRdb reanalysed the multiplex PCR reads using MiXCR and keeps one entry per CDR3 protein. This sample carries hundreds of thousands of distinct CDR3 sequences, approximately 14% of them seen once, and the ten largest clones take about 12%. The sequencing sample was made of blood. These receptors originate from a woman aged 45-65 years with Graves' ophthalmopathy. Each CDR3 is given with its conserved first and last residue. The order of the fields is clone size, D gene, J gene, V gene, CDR3 protein, CDR3 DNA. D genes are given only for firm matches. Some rows mark clone size as missing; the rest say once, few, many or name a class of expanded clone.

>few|NA|TRBJ1-2|TRBV6-1
CASKGDYGYTF
TGTGCCAGCAAAGGCGACTATGGCTACACCTTC
>few|TRBD2|TRBJ2-3|TRBV5-6
CASSPTHTAGAQYF
TGTGCCAGCAGCCCGACCCACACAGCGGGGGCGCAGTATTTT
>many|TRBD2|TRBJ2-7|TRBV7-2
CASSPSAGGPYEQYF
TGTGCCAGCAGCCCGTCAGCGGGAGGCCCCTACGAGCAGTACTTC
>NA|NA|TRBJ2-3|TRBV7-3
CASSLTGALSSDTQYF
TGTGCCAGCAGCTTAACTGGGGCCCTATCATCAGATACGCAGTATTTT
>many|NA|TRBJ1-1|TRBV9
CASSVGIAQGTEAFF
TGTGCCAGCAGCGTAGGTATAGCCCAGGGCACTGAAGCTTTCTTT
>few|NA|TRBJ2-7|TRBV20-1
CSARAGPRQQYF
TGCAGTGCTAGAGCGGGTCCTCGGCAGCAGTACTTC
>few|NA|TRBJ2-3|TRBV20-1
CSARDSRVGSTDTQYF
TGCAGTGCTAGAGATTCACGAGTGGGTAGCACAGATACGCAGTATTTT
>many|TRBD2|TRBJ2-7|TRBV29-1
CSVGGRARNEQYF
TGCAGCGTTGGCGGGAGGGCCAGGAACGAGCAGTACTTC
>NA|NA|TRBJ2-2|TRBV14
CASSSGGIANTGELFF
TGTGCCAGCAGCTCGGGCGGTATTGCGAACACCGGGGAGCTGTTTTTT
>many|NA|TRBJ2-7|TRBV18
CASSTGREQYF
TGTGCCAGCTCCACAGGGCGGGAGCAGTACTTC
>many|NA|TRBJ1-1|TRBV28
CASSLSGTATEAFF
TGTGCCAGCAGTTTATCGGGGACGGCCACTGAAGCTTTCTTT
>many|NA|TRBJ1-5|TRBV28
CASSLSEGYSNQPQHF
TGTGCCAGCAGTTTGTCGGAGGGCTATAGCAATCAGCCCCAGCATTTT
>many|NA|TRBJ2-3|TRBV12-3/TRBV12-4
CASSTTHAAGTQYF
TGTGCCAGCAGTACCACCCACGCAGCGGGTACGCAGTATTTT
>many|NA|TRBJ2-7|TRBV28
CASTPVGSGREQYF
TGTGCCAGCACTCCAGTCGGCTCAGGGCGCGAGCAGTACTTC
>many|NA|TRBJ2-6|TRBV7-2
CASSRDSLSGANVLTF
TGTGCCAGCAGTCGCGACAGCCTCTCTGGGGCCAACGTCCTGACTTTC